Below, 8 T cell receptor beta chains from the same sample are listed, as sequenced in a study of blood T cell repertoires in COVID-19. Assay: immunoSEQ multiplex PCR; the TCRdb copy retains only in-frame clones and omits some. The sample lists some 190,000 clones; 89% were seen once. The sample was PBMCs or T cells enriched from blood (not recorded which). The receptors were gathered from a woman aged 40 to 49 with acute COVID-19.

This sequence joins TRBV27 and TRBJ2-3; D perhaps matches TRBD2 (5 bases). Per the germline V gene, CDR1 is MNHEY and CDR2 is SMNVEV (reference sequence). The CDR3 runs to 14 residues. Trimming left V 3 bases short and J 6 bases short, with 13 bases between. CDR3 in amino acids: CASSLSGTGDTQYF. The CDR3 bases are TGTGCCAGCAGTTTGAGCGGTACGGGCGATACGCAGTATTTT.

For the CDR3, the DNA is TGTGCCAGCAGCCAAACTAGCGGGTTATACAATGAGCAGTTCTTC. Translating gives CASSQTSGLYNEQFF. J is TRBJ2-1 and V is TRBV14, with 9 bases that match TRBD2. This CDR3 region has 15 residues. The V gene's germline CDR1 is SGHDN and CDR2 FVKESK. The V gene end was trimmed by 2 bases and the J gene end by 4 bases; junction bases not matched to a gene: 3.

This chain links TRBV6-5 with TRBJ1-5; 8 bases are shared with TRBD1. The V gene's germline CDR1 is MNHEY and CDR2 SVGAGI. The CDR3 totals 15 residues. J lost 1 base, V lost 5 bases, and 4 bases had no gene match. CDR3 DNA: TGTGCCAGCAGTCCCGACAGGGGCAGCAATCAGCCCCAGCATTTT. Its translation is CASSPDRGSNQPQHF.

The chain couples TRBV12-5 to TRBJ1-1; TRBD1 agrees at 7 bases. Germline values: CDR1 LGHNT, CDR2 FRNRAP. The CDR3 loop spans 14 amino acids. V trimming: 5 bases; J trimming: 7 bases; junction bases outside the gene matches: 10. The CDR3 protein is CASGVDRASGEAFF. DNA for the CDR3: TGTGCTAGTGGTGTCGACAGGGCAAGTGGTGAAGCTTTCTTT.

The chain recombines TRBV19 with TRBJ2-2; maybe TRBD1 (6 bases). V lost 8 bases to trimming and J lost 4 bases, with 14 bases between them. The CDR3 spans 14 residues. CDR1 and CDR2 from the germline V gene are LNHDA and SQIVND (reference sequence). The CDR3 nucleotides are TGTGCCAGTCACAAACTACAGGGCACCGGGGAGCTGTTTTTT. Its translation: CASHKLQGTGELFF.

CDR3 bases: TGTGCCAGCAGCCCGAACAGGGGAGGAGAGACCCAGTACTTC. This translates into CASSPNRGGETQYF. The chain recombines TRBV7-2 with TRBJ2-5, with D possibly TRBD1 on 7 matching bases. The germline V and J ends were trimmed by 5 bases and 4 bases, with 14 bases remaining between them. CDR1 is SGHTA, CDR2 FQGNSA, per germline. The CDR3 runs to 14 residues.

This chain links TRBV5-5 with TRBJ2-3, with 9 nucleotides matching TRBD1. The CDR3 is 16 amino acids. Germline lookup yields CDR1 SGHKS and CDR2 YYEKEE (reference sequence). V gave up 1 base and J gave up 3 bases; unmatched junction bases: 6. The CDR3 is CASSLYGQGRTDTQYF. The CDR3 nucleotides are TGTGCCAGCAGCTTGTACGGACAGGGGAGGACAGATACGCAGTATTTT.

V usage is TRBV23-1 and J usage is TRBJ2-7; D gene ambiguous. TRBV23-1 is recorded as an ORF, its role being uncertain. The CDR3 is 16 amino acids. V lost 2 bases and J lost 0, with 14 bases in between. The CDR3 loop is CASSQRDIQSSYEQYF. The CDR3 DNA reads TGCGCCAGCAGTCAACGTGACATTCAAAGCTCCTACGAGCAGTACTTC.